A selection of T cell receptor beta chains follows, all from one sample in a study of blood T cell repertoires in COVID-19. Using immunoSEQ multiplex PCR, the repertoire was profiled, and TCRdb retains in-frame clones only, with some absent. The repertoire holds 200,000 to 250,000 clones, with about 86% as singletons. Sequenced material: peripheral blood. These receptors originate from a woman aged 25 to 39 who had recovered from COVID-19. Each CDR3 is given with its conserved first and last residue. The D gene is left open where the match is weak. Not every row has a clone size; where given, it reads once, few, many or a size class.

NA TRBD2 TRBJ2-1 TRBV10-1 TGCGCCAGCAGCGATACAGGGGGACTAGCGCTAACCTACAATGAGCAGTTCTTC CASSDTGGLALTYNEQFF
NA NA TRBJ2-3 TRBV27 TGTGCCAGCAGTTTGAACCCGAGAGGAGATACGCAGTATTTT CASSLNPRGDTQYF
NA NA TRBJ2-1 TRBV29-1 TGCAGCGTTGATCGACCGGGATCCTACAATGAGCAGTTCTTC CSVDRPGSYNEQFF
NA TRBD2 TRBJ2-2 TRBV18 TGTGCCAGCTCACTCGCCGGACTAGCGGGAGGCACCGGGGAGCTGTTTTTT CASSLAGLAGGTGELFF
NA TRBD1 TRBJ1-4 TRBV5-1 TGCGCCAGCAGCGGACAGGGAAAACTGTTTTTT CASSGQGKLFF
many TRBD2 TRBJ2-1 TRBV4-1 TGCGCCAGCAGCCAAGATCTAAGGGGGACTAGCGGGAAGAATGAGCAGTTCTTC CASSQDLRGTSGKNEQFF
NA TRBD1 TRBJ1-6 TRBV6-5 TGTGCCAGCACAGGGACAGATAATTCACCCCTCCACTTT CASTGTDNSPLHF
NA TRBD2 TRBJ2-3 TRBV7-6 TGTGCCAGCAGCAGGGGACTAGCGCCCGGCGCAGATACGCAGTATTTT CASSRGLAPGADTQYF
NA TRBD2 TRBJ2-7 TRBV3-1/TRBV3-2 TGTGCCAGCAGCCCGCTATCAGGACTAGCGGGAGACGAGCAGTACTTC CASSPLSGLAGDEQYF
NA NA TRBJ2-2 TRBV19 TGTGCCAGTAGTATTATTCCGGGACTCACTACGGGGGAGCTGTTTTTT CASSIIPGLTTGELFF
NA TRBD2 TRBJ2-1 TRBV9 TGTGCCAGCAGCCTGGGACTAGCGGGAGACATCTCCTACAATGAGCAGTTCTTC CASSLGLAGDISYNEQFF
NA NA TRBJ2-3 TRBV7-3 TGTGCCAGCAGCCTCATGGAGAGTACAGATACGCAGTATTTT CASSLMESTDTQYF
NA NA TRBJ1-2 TRBV9 TGTGCCAGCAGCGGGCCAGAGGGCGAGGGCTACACCTTC CASSGPEGEGYTF
NA TRBD2 TRBJ2-3 TRBV24-1 TGTGCCACCGGTGGGCTAGCGGGAGCAGATACGCAGTATTTT CATGGLAGADTQYF
once NA TRBJ1-3 TRBV4-1 TGCGCCAGCAGCCCGGTCGGCTTCGACATACTCGAAGACACCATATATTTT CASSPVGFDILEDTIYF
NA NA TRBJ2-6 TRBV3-1/TRBV3-2 TGTGCCAGCAGCCAATCCGGGAGACCTGGGGCCAACGTCCTGACTTTC CASSQSGRPGANVLTF
once NA TRBJ2-7 TRBV10-3 TGTGCCATCAGAGGGAGAAGCGAAGGCCACTACGAGCAGTACTTC CAIRGRSEGHYEQYF
few TRBD1 TRBJ1-2 TRBV7-9 TGTGCCAGCAGCTTAGAAGACAGGGTCTACACCTTC CASSLEDRVYTF
once NA TRBJ1-1 TRBV4-2 TGTGCCAGCAGCCCGGGACATATGAACACTGAAGCTTTCTTT CASSPGHMNTEAFF
few TRBD2 TRBJ2-1 TRBV3-1/TRBV3-2 TGTGCCAGCAGCCAACCCCGACTAGCGGATGAGCAGTTCTTC CASSQPRLADEQFF
NA TRBD1 TRBJ1-5 TRBV5-1 TGCGCCAGCAGCTTGGAGTCAGGGGGGTATCAGCCCCAGCATTTT CASSLESGGYQPQHF
NA NA TRBJ2-2 TRBV6-7 TGTGCCAGCAGTTACCGAAACTCCGGGGAGCTGTTTTTT CASSYRNSGELFF
once NA TRBJ1-3 TRBV19 TGTGCCAGTGAACTCTACTCTGGAAACACCATATATTTT CASELYSGNTIYF
few TRBD1 TRBJ1-5 TRBV19 TGTGCCAGTAGTGGGCCAGGGGGCGACAATCAGCCCCAGCATTTT CASSGPGGDNQPQHF
NA TRBD1 TRBJ2-7 TRBV7-9 TGTGCCAGCAGCCCCCCGGGACAGGGTTCCGAGCAGTACTTC CASSPPGQGSEQYF
NA TRBD1 TRBJ1-6 TRBV6-4 TGTGCCAGCAGTGCCGGACAGGGATGGTCACCCCTCCACTTT CASSAGQGWSPLHF
NA NA TRBJ1-6 TRBV28 TGTGCCAGCAGGCGCCGGGGGGGCTATTCCTATAATTCACCCCTCCACTTT CASRRRGGYSYNSPLHF
NA TRBD2 TRBJ2-2 TRBV5-1 TGCGCCAGCAGCTTAGGGACTAGTGGCACCGGGGAGCTGTTTTTT CASSLGTSGTGELFF
NA TRBD1 TRBJ1-2 TRBV28 TGTGCCAGCAGTCGGGACAGGAACTATGGCTACACCTTC CASSRDRNYGYTF
NA TRBD2 TRBJ2-7 TRBV3-1/TRBV3-2 TGTGCCAGCAGCCAAGTAATAGCTAGCGGGAGGGCCGATGAGCAGTACTTC CASSQVIASGRADEQYF
NA NA TRBJ2-6 TRBV2 TGTGCCAGCAGTCCCAGGACTGGGGCCAACGTCCTGACTTTC CASSPRTGANVLTF
NA TRBD2 TRBJ2-3 TRBV24-1 TGTGCCACCGCAAGCGGGAGGGCCGCAGGCACAGATACGCAGTATTTT CATASGRAAGTDTQYF
NA NA TRBJ2-7 TRBV5-6 TGTGCCAGCAACGGGGGCTCCTACGAGCAGTACTTC CASNGGSYEQYF
NA NA TRBJ1-5 TRBV6-5 TGTGCCAGCAGGCTAGGCAGGGCTCAGCCCCAGCATTTT CASRLGRAQPQHF
NA TRBD2 TRBJ2-7 TRBV7-9 TGTGCCAGCAGCCCAGGACTAGCGGGAGCGTCTCGCGAGCAGTACTTC CASSPGLAGASREQYF
few TRBD2 TRBJ2-1 TRBV30 TGTGCCTGGGGGACTAGCGGGAGCTCGCTGGGCAATGAGCAGTTCTTC CAWGTSGSSLGNEQFF
NA TRBD2 TRBJ2-7 TRBV12-5 TGTGCTAGTGGTTCGACTAGCGGGACGCACTTC CASGSTSGTHF
once NA TRBJ1-3 TRBV28 TGTGCCAGCTCACCAACTTGGGGGGGGCGGTTTGGAAACACCATATATTTT CASSPTWGGRFGNTIYF
NA NA TRBJ2-7 TRBV14 TGTGCCAGCAGCCATTCTGACGAGCAGTACTTC CASSHSDEQYF
NA NA TRBJ2-7 TRBV5-1 TGCGCCAGCAGCCCCACAGGAGCCATCTACGAGCAGTACTTC CASSPTGAIYEQYF
once NA TRBJ2-5 TRBV29-1 TGCAGCGTTGATGGCAACCAAGAGACCCAGTACTTC CSVDGNQETQYF
few NA TRBJ2-7 TRBV19 TGTGCCAGTATCAGCGGGCTTGCCCCATGGGAGCAGTACTTC CASISGLAPWEQYF
NA TRBD1 TRBJ1-1 TRBV5-1 TGCGCCAGCAGCTCGACAGGGTTTAAGAACACTGAAGCTTTCTTT CASSSTGFKNTEAFF
NA NA TRBJ2-4 TRBV19 TGTGCCAGTAGTATATCGGAGGTCCTGGGAAACATTCAGTACTTC CASSISEVLGNIQYF
NA TRBD2 TRBJ2-1 TRBV28 TGTGCCAGCAGTTTAGTAGTCGGGAGGGTCTCCTACAATGAGCAGTTCTTC CASSLVVGRVSYNEQFF
NA TRBD1 TRBJ1-2 TRBV6-6 TGTGCCAGCAGTACTCCGACAGGGGGCTTACATGGCTACACCTTC CASSTPTGGLHGYTF